Following are 9 T cell receptor beta chains from one sample sequenced in a study of T cell responses to AZD1222 COVID-19 vaccine. Repertoires were generated with immunoSEQ multiplex PCR, while TCRdb's copy carries only in-frame clones and drops some. The sample lists under 150,000 clones; 80% to 90% were seen once. The input for sequencing was peripheral blood, taken on day 0 of MenACWY control vaccination. Receptors originate from an adult in good health.

The chain uses TRBV4-1 and TRBJ1-1, with TRBD1 as a possible D gene (5 bases). The germline V and J ends were trimmed by 0 bases and 6 bases, with 14 bases remaining between them. This CDR3 is built from 15 residues. Per the germline V gene, CDR1 is MGHRA and CDR2 is YSYEKL. The CDR3 nucleotides are TGCGCCAGCAGCCAAGAGTCCCAGGGAATATCTGAAGCTTTCTTT. It codes for CASSQESQGISEAFF.

The chain carries TRBV28 and TRBJ2-1; D may be TRBD2 (5 bases). Germline-derived CDR1 and CDR2 are MDHEN and SYDVKM. The CDR3 runs 12 residues. V dropped 8 bases and J dropped 5 bases, with 10 bases sitting between them. CDR3 DNA sequence: TGTGCCAGCGGTCTAGCCCACAATGAGCAGTTCTTC. Translated, it gives CASGLAHNEQFF.

The CDR3 loop is CASSQTSGSSYEQYF. For the CDR3, the DNA is TGTGCCAGCTCACAAACTAGCGGGAGCTCCTACGAGCAGTACTTC. This rearrangement joins TRBV18 to TRBJ2-7; TRBD2 aligns across 11 bases. The CDR3 runs 15 residues. The J segment lost 0 bases and the V segment lost 4 bases, leaving 2 bases of the junction unmatched. The germline gives CDR1 KGHSH, CDR2 LQKENI.

This chain connects TRBV5-8 to TRBJ1-1, with a weak D call TRBD1 (6 bases). The CDR3 has 15 amino acids. V lost 0 bases, J lost 0 bases, and 9 bases lay in between. CDR1 and CDR2 from the germline V gene are SGHTS and YDEGEE. The CDR3 DNA reads TGTGCCAGCAGCTTGGTCAGGGGTCTGAACACTGAAGCTTTCTTT. Its protein is CASSLVRGLNTEAFF.

The chain is built from TRBV5-1 and TRBJ1-1, with D possibly being TRBD1 (5 bases). Between the trimmed V and J ends, which lost 2 bases and 8 bases, there was a span of 19 bases. CDR1 and CDR2 (germline): SGHRS, YFSETQ. The CDR3 has 15 amino acids. CDR3 in amino acids: CASSFSISRGTEAFF. CDR3 sequence (DNA): TGCGCCAGCAGCTTCTCTATTTCGCGAGGGACCGAAGCTTTCTTT.

This chain links TRBV11-3 with TRBJ1-1; no reliable D call. This CDR3 is built from 14 residues. Germline CDR1 is SGHNT and CDR2 is YENEEA. The ends were cut back, 4 bases at V and 6 bases at J, with 15 bases in the middle. The CDR3 here is CASSSGKGVPEAFF. The CDR3 coding sequence is TGTGCCAGCAGCTCGGGTAAGGGTGTCCCTGAAGCTTTCTTT.

The chain employs TRBV5-6 and TRBJ2-7, with TRBD2 as a possible D gene (5 bases). Trimming took 1 base from V and 2 from J, leaving 13 bases between them. Germline V gives CDR1 SGHDT, CDR2 YYEEEE. CDR3 length: 15 amino acids. The CDR3 bases are TGTGCCAGCAGCTTGTTTACCGGGGAGACCTACGAGCAGTACTTC. This gives the protein CASSLFTGETYEQYF.

V and J are TRBV7-9 and TRBJ1-1; no clear D gene. V was trimmed by 6 bases and J by 1 base, leaving 12 bases between them. The CDR3 sequence is 14 residues long. CDR1 and CDR2 (germline): SEHNR, FQNEAQ (reference sequence). DNA of the CDR3: TGTGCCAGCAGATTGGGTACGGCGAACACTGAAGCTTTCTTT. Translated: CASRLGTANTEAFF. Variable domain in full (rest from reference TRBV7-9 and TRBJ1-1): DTGVSQNPRHKITKRGQNVTFRCDPISEHNRLYWYRQTLGQGPEFLTYFQNEAQLEKSRLLSDRFSAERPKGSFSTLEIQRTEQGDSAMYLCASRLGTANTEAFFGQGTRLTVV.

The genes are TRBV6-2 or TRBV6-3 and TRBJ1-2; 7 positions agree with TRBD1. The CDR3 is 15 amino acids. Germline V gene data show CDR1 as MNHEY and CDR2 as SVGEGT. V was pared by 2 bases and J by 5 bases, with 8 bases of the junction left unmatched. The CDR3 DNA reads as TGTGCCAGCAGTTACACGGGACAGTCTAGTTATGGCTACACCTTC. Translating it yields CASSYTGQSSYGYTF.